Reported below is one TCR beta chain. Its antigen is not known. The source of the sample is a study of long-term antiretroviral therapy in people with HIV. A minimum of one pre-ART and two post-ART PBMC samples existed for each donor. Held in samples before DNA extraction were roughly 1-10 million cryopreserved PBMC. Unmatched junction bases numbered 12, after V lost 11 bases and J lost 6 bases. The CDR3 has 14 residues. In germline, CDR1 is ENHRY, CDR2 SYGVKD. The study's findings and limits: Blood in the study was drawn between the mid-2000s and the late 2010s, possibly under older ART regimens, which may be less effective than current ones.

Researchers ran immunoSEQ v3.0 at survey level. Produced via immunoSEQ multiplex PCR; TCRdb's table is partial and in-frame only. The table lists some 35,000 clones, 83% of them singletons. The chain carries TRBV10-3 and TRBJ2-3; TRBD2 agrees at 9 bases. This receptor was taken from a man younger than 30 with HIV. Specimen: unsorted PBMCs, collected 0.4 years before starting antiretroviral therapy. CDR3 nucleotides: TGTGCCTCCCACAGGGGCGGGGGGGCGGATACGCAGTATTTT. Its translation is CASHRGGGADTQYF.